This T cell receptor (beta chain) was found in a study of blood T cell repertoires in COVID-19. Study-level background: T cells, B-cell-depleted T cells, or PBMCs provided the cDNA or gDNA that served as material.

Sequencing used immunoSEQ multiplex PCR; TCRdb keeps in-frame clones, though not all of them. The table has under 35,000 clones, around 89% seen once. V lost 11 bases and J lost 8; bases outside the gene matches: 11. Germline-derived CDR1 and CDR2 are SEHNR and FQNEAQ (reference sequence). The CDR3 is made up of 15 amino acids. This TCR derives from a man aged 55 to 69 with acute or convalescent COVID-19. This chain joins TRBV7-9 and TRBJ2-1, with 14 bases that match TRBD2. Material for sequencing was peripheral blood. CDR3 DNA: TGTGCCTCGCCCCGGACTAGCGGGAGGTTGGATGAGCAGTTCTTC. Encoded protein: CASPRTSGRLDEQFF.